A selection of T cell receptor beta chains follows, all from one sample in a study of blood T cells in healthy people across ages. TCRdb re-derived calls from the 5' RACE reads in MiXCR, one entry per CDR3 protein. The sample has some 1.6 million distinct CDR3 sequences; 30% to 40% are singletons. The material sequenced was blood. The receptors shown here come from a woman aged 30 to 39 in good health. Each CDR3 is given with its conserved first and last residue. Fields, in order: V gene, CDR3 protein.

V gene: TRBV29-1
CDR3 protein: CSVEVPDFYEQYF

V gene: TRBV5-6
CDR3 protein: CASSFSRQMSTDTQYF

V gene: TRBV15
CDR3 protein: CATSRRQSDSYEQYF

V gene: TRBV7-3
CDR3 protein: CASSLRTGTIYNEQFF

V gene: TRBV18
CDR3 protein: CASSPVREEQFF

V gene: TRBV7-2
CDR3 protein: CASSLGSARVETQYF

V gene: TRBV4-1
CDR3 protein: CASSPMAGAGQPQHF

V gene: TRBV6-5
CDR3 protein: CASSSQGAVIAYNEQFF

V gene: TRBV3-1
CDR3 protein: CVSSPGVGTDTQYF

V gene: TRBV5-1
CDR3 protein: CASSLAGKGSYEQYF

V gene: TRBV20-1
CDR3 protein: CSARDQRGAGGTYNEQFF

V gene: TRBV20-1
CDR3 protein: CSAGYRRGRDIQYF

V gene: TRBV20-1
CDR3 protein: CSARDSVHSYNEQFF

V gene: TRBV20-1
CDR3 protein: CSAAAPPIELGYGYTF

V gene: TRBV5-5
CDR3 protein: CASSTGGYPEAFF

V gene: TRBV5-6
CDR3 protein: CASSLRASQNYGYTF

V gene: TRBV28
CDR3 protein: CASSSEGLLFIEQYF

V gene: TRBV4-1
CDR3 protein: CASSQVLISYEQYF

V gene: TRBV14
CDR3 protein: CASSQDPDRNSPLHF

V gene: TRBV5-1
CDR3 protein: CASSSDGRDNQPQHF

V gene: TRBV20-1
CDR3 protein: CSPCPGGADTQYF

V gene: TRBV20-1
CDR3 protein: CSVTSGGALDTQYF

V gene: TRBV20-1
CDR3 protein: CSARVAGKAYNEQFF

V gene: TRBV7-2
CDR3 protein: CASSLDPTSNEQYF

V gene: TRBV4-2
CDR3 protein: CASSQPSGGQETQYF

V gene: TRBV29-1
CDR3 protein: CSVARGGFAALPVDEQFF

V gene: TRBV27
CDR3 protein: CASRWDSDNEQFF

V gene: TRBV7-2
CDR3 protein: CASSLPGTSGRDEQFF

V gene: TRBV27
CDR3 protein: CASRGSLYEQYF

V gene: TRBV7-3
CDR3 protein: CASSLTLPQETQYF

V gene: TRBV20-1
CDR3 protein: CSARSRGQYLGGYTF

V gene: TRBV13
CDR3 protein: CASSFIQGSYEQYF

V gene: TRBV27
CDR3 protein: CASSLIVGGSLIYEQYF

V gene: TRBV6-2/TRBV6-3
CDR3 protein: CASSYDGQANYGYTF